These T cell receptor beta chains were read from a single sample in a study of T-cell memory formation after mild COVID-19. From the 5' RACE reads, TCRdb called clonotypes with MiXCR, one entry per CDR3 protein. The sample yields roughly 450,000 distinct CDR3 sequences, 15% to 20% seen once. The sample was PBMCs or a T cell subset sorted from them (not recorded which). The receptors shown here come from an adult woman who had mild COVID-19 (a few samples of this study predate the infection). Cell type and time point are not known. CDR3s include the opening cysteine and the closing phenylalanine or tryptophan. The D gene is left open where the match is weak. Size tells how often a clone was seen (once, few, many) or the class of an expanded clone, and some rows leave it out.

-	TRBJ2-7	TRBV12-3/TRBV12-4	-	CASSFRGIGYEQYF
-	TRBJ1-2	TRBV6-2/TRBV6-3	few	CASSYSGGLDGYTF
-	TRBJ2-7	TRBV4-3	few	CASSQDPAGSSYEQYF
TRBD1	TRBJ2-3	TRBV6-5	few	CASRKLDRVTDTQYF
TRBD2	TRBJ2-1	TRBV11-3	many	CASSSITGTRTLNEQFF
-	TRBJ2-3	TRBV6-6	once	CASSPAHGDTQYF
TRBD1	TRBJ2-1	TRBV24-1	-	CATSDIGTGVYEQFF
TRBD1	TRBJ2-3	TRBV29-1	many	CSAPPPDRVPDTQYF
-	TRBJ2-1	TRBV4-2	few	CASSPETRRWFF
-	TRBJ2-7	TRBV20-1	few	CSAADSYEQYF
TRBD1	TRBJ2-1	TRBV10-3	-	CAIAGQGNNEQFF
TRBD1	TRBJ1-4	TRBV11-2	few	CASSLLTGGLEKLFF
TRBD2	TRBJ2-3	TRBV6-5	few	CATQTSGTDTQYF
-	TRBJ2-7	TRBV15	few	CATSPDRSSYEQYF
-	TRBJ1-1	TRBV28	few	CASSSVGTPREAFF
-	TRBJ2-1	TRBV20-1	-	CSASGGLYNEQFF
-	TRBJ1-1	TRBV12-3/TRBV12-4	-	CASTGVGVEAFF
TRBD1	TRBJ1-2	TRBV5-1	few	CASSLAIGQGGGYTF
TRBD2	TRBJ2-2	TRBV29-1	-	CSVSSSGNPNTGELFF
TRBD2	TRBJ2-3	TRBV4-3	many	CASSLSGSRGTDTQYF
TRBD1	TRBJ2-7	TRBV5-1	-	CASSLETGGNEQYF
-	TRBJ2-3	TRBV20-1	few	CSALVAGLSTDTQYF
-	TRBJ1-1	TRBV29-1	-	CSVGGAVNTEAFF
-	TRBJ2-1	TRBV19	-	CASSLRERHNEQFF
-	TRBJ1-1	TRBV7-6	-	CASSLGGRAHTEAFF
-	TRBJ1-4	TRBV14	-	CASSLEAPFNEKLFF
TRBD1	TRBJ1-6	TRBV27	few	CASSLQGNYSPLHF
-	TRBJ2-1	TRBV5-1	few	CASSGPLATPYNEQFF
TRBD1	TRBJ2-7	TRBV20-1	-	CSARDGDRGTGEQYF
TRBD2	TRBJ2-1	TRBV6-5	-	CASREVAGSSYNEQFF
-	TRBJ2-1	TRBV20-1	few	CSARAGGTYNEQFF
TRBD1	TRBJ2-7	TRBV6-1	few	CASRGTGLYREQYF
-	TRBJ2-1	TRBV7-9	few	CASSPIRAVFDYNEQFF
TRBD1	TRBJ1-2	TRBV7-2	few	CASSHVGQEIFF
-	TRBJ1-4	TRBV12-3/TRBV12-4	-	CASSYGGGGEKLFF
-	TRBJ1-2	TRBV30	-	CAWSNSNYGYTF
TRBD2	TRBJ2-1	TRBV27	many	CASSPKAGFREQFF
-	TRBJ1-2	TRBV6-5	many	CASRPLLRALKGYTF
TRBD2	TRBJ2-3	TRBV4-1	once	CASSLGTSTQYTQYF
TRBD1	TRBJ1-5	TRBV6-1	-	CASQPPGTASNQPQHF
-	TRBJ1-1	TRBV5-1	-	CASSTGQNGAEAFF
-	TRBJ2-1	TRBV20-1	-	CSARAGISSYNEQFF
-	TRBJ1-5	TRBV7-6	few	CASSRCGTTQPQHF
-	TRBJ2-7	TRBV24-1	few	CATSSGSTYEQYF
-	TRBJ2-7	TRBV6-1	many	CASSEWSSSYEQYF
-	TRBJ1-5	TRBV19	few	CASSTSGTSFNQPQHF
-	TRBJ1-5	TRBV12-3/TRBV12-4	-	CASSLWSSNQPQHF